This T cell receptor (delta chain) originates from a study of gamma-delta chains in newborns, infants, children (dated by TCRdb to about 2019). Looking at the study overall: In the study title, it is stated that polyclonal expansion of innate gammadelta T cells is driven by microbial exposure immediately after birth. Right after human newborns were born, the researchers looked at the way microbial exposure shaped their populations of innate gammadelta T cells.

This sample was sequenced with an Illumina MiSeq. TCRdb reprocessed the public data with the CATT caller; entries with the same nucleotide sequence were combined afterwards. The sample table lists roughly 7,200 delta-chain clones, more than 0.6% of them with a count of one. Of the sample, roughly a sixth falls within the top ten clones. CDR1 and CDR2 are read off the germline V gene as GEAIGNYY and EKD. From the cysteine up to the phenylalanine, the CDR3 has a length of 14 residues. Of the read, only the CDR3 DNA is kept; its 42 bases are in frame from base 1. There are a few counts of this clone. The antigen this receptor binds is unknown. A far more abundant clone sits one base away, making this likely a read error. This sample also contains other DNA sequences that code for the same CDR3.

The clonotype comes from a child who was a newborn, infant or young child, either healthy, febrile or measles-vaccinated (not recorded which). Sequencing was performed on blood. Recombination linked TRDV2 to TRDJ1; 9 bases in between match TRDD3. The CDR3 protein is CACDPLGDTDKLIF. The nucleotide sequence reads TGTGCCTGTGACCCACTGGGGGACACCGATAAACTAATCTTT.